These 29 T cell receptor beta chains were sequenced from one sample in a study of cytomegalovirus exposure and HLA in healthy donors. The PCR made use of 60 Vbeta and 13 Jbeta primers. TCRdb keeps only in-frame clones here, not all; method: immunoSEQ multiplex PCR. The table shows over 45,000 clones, with around 81% occurring only once. Specimen: PBMCs. Receptor source: a boy between 10 and 17 years old in good health and CMV-seropositive.

This rearrangement joins TRBV27 to TRBJ2-7; D unclear. The CDR3 contains 13 residues. V lost 5 bases to trimming and J lost 2 bases, with 10 bases between them. CDR1 and CDR2 from the germline V gene are MNHEY and SMNVEV (reference sequence). The CDR3 reads CASSSIPTYEQYF. DNA for the CDR3: TGTGCCAGCAGTAGTATCCCTACCTACGAGCAGTACTTC.

The chain couples TRBV5-1 to TRBJ2-1, with 8 bases fitting TRBD1. V was pared by 0 bases and J by 6 bases, with 5 bases of the junction left unmatched. This CDR3 region has 15 residues. Germline lookup yields CDR1 SGHRS and CDR2 YFSETQ. The CDR3 region has the DNA TGCGCCAGCAGCTTGGGCCAGGGGGCTTTCAATGAGCAGTTCTTC. It translates to CASSLGQGAFNEQFF. The variable domain in full, with the rest retrieved from reference TRBV5-1 and TRBJ2-1, is KAGVTQTPRYLIKTRGQQVTLSCSPISGHRSVSWYQQTPGQGLQFLFEYFSETQRNKGNFPGRFSGRQFSNSRSEMNVSTLELGDSALYLCASSLGQGAFNEQFFGPGTRLTVL.

This clone came up a few times. The J gene is TRBJ2-7, the V gene TRBV4-1, with 10 nucleotides matching TRBD1. The V gene's germline CDR1 is MGHRA and CDR2 YSYEKL. J gave up 6 bases and V 1 base, and 6 bases lay outside the gene matches. The CDR3 extends over 15 amino acids. The CDR3 reads CASSQAEGQGGEQYF. For the CDR3, the DNA is TGCGCCAGCAGCCAAGCCGAAGGACAGGGGGGCGAGCAGTACTTC.

V is TRBV7-2 and J is TRBJ2-1; 7 nucleotides align to TRBD2. The J segment lost 12 bases and the V segment lost 1 base, leaving 9 bases of the junction unmatched. CDR1 is SGHTA, CDR2 FQGNSA, per germline. The length of the CDR3 is 14 residues. The CDR3 coding sequence is TGTGCCAGCAGCTTAGACGGGCTAGCGGTGGGGCAGTTCTTC. Translation gives CASSLDGLAVGQFF.

The CDR3 DNA follows: TGTGCCAGCAGTGTGCAGGGAGGCTCTCAGCCCCAGCATTTT. As protein: CASSVQGGSQPQHF. The gene calls are TRBV6-4 and TRBJ1-5; D perhaps matches TRBD1 (5 bases). This CDR3 spans 14 amino acids. Germline CDR1 MRHNA, CDR2 SNTAGT. Trimming cost V 4 bases and J 6 bases, with 13 bases left between them.

V and J are TRBV6-6 and TRBJ1-2; unclear D gene. The CDR3 is 14 residues long. V was cut by 4 bases and J by 5 bases, with 14 bases left in between. The germline CDR1 and CDR2 sequences are MNHNY and SVGAGI (reference sequence). As DNA, the CDR3 is TGTGCCAGCAGTTCGGGAGAGGCCACTTATGGCTACACCTTC. Protein sequence: CASSSGEATYGYTF.

The rearrangement uses TRBV6-1 and TRBJ2-5; 7 nucleotides line up with TRBD2. Germline CDR1 MNHNS, CDR2 SASEGT. V was pared by 2 bases and J by 5 bases, with 11 bases of the junction left unmatched. This CDR3 is 16 amino acids long. Here the CDR3 DNA reads TGTGCCAGCAGTGAACTGGGGGGGAGGTCCTCGGAGACCCAGTACTTC. Its translation: CASSELGGRSSETQYF.

The gene calls are TRBV10-2 and TRBJ1-5; 9 bases match TRBD1. Losses at the gene ends were 10 bases for V and 7 bases for J; bases not matched to a gene: 8. Germline V lookup: CDR1 WSHSY, CDR2 SAAADI. CDR3 length: 13 residues. CDR3 nucleotides: TGCGCCATTACACAGGGGGCCGGGCAGCCCCAGCATTTT. This gives the protein CAITQGAGQPQHF.

This chain connects TRBV10-3 to TRBJ2-5, with D possibly TRBD1 on 6 matching bases. V dropped 8 bases and J dropped 5 bases, with 12 bases sitting between them. The CDR3 spans 12 residues. Germline values: CDR1 ENHRY, CDR2 SYGVKD. The CDR3 loop reads CAIGTGQETQYF. The CDR3 bases are TGTGCCATCGGTACAGGGCAGGAGACCCAGTACTTC.

The chain combines TRBV6-6 with TRBJ1-6, with D uncertain. CDR1 MNHNY and CDR2 SVGAGI come from the germline V gene (reference sequence). The CDR3 spans 16 residues. V lost 2 bases and J 6 bases, leaving 14 bases between the germline ends. CDR3 protein: CASSYPAGLSNSPLHF. Here the CDR3 DNA reads TGTGCCAGCAGTTACCCGGCAGGACTAAGTAATTCACCCCTCCACTTT.

CDR3 protein: CASNHRGIYEQYF. As DNA, the CDR3 is TGTGCCAGCAATCACAGGGGAATCTACGAGCAGTACTTC. The rearrangement links TRBV6-1 to TRBJ2-5; 7 bases map to TRBD1. The end of the DNA aligns better with TRBJ2-7, so the J call may be wrong. The germline V gene has CDR1 MNHNS and CDR2 SASEGT. The CDR3 extends over 13 amino acids.

This clone was seen a single time. The rearrangement joins TRBV4-1 to TRBJ2-2; 7 nucleotides agree with TRBD2. There are 15 residues in the CDR3. Germline V lookup: CDR1 MGHRA, CDR2 YSYEKL. J gave up 6 bases and V 4 bases, and 8 bases lay outside the gene matches. The CDR3 nucleotides read TGCGCCAGCAGCCGCCCGGGAGGAGTGGCCGGGGAGCTGTTTTTT. Its translation is CASSRPGGVAGELFF.

This clone was seen only once. The V call is TRBV6-1, the J call TRBJ1-6, with TRBD1 matching 8 bases. Per the germline V gene, CDR1 is MNHNS and CDR2 is SASEGT. There are 13 residues in the CDR3. The V and J ends lost 10 bases and 9 bases, in that order; junction bases with no gene match: 8. DNA for the CDR3: TGTGCCACAGGACAGGGCGGGGGTTCACCCCTCCACTTT. Amino acid sequence: CATGQGGGSPLHF.

This rearrangement joins TRBV7-2 to TRBJ1-2; weak D call: TRBD1 (5 bases). CDR1 is SGHTA and CDR2 is FQGNSA in the germline V gene. The CDR3 runs to 14 residues. V lost 2 bases to trimming and J lost 8 bases, with 15 bases between them. CDR3 in amino acids: CASSLLLGGYGYTF. CDR3 DNA sequence: TGTGCCAGCAGCTTACTACTTGGGGGGTACGGCTACACCTTC.

This clone was seen a handful of times. V is TRBV29-1 and J is TRBJ2-3; 7 bases match TRBD1. Trimming cost V 7 bases and J 2 bases; bases outside gene matches: 18. Germline V CDR1 and CDR2: SQVTM, ANQGSEA. The CDR3 extends over 17 amino acids. CDR3: CSAETWRQGIFTDTQYF. The DNA for the CDR3 is TGCAGCGCGGAGACTTGGCGACAGGGAATTTTCACAGATACGCAGTATTTT.

This clone was found once. J is TRBJ2-1 and V is TRBV11-3, with 10 bases that match TRBD2. The CDR3 spans 16 residues. Germline CDR1 and CDR2: SGHNT and YENEEA. The V and J ends lost 2 bases and 6 bases, in that order; junction bases with no gene match: 7. The CDR3 region has the DNA TGTGCCAGCAGCTTAAGGGCTAGCGGGGGTTCCAATGAGCAGTTCTTC. Amino acid sequence: CASSLRASGGSNEQFF.

This chain connects TRBV21-1 to TRBJ1-2; TRBD1, the table's D call, was not compared with the DNA. TRBV21-1 is an annotated pseudogene. The CDR3 has 16 residues. This CDR3 reads CASSTDRGREWCGYTF. CDR3 DNA: TGTGCCAGCAGCACGGACAGGGGGCGGGAGTGGTGTGGCTACACCTTC.

The rearrangement joins TRBV7-9 to TRBJ2-7; weak D call: TRBD1 (6 bases). Per germline, CDR1 SEHNR and CDR2 FQNEAQ (reference sequence). The CDR3 contains 13 residues. The ends were cut back, 6 bases at V and 4 bases at J, with 13 bases in the middle. The CDR3 nucleotides are TGTGCCAGCAGATCGGGACACGCTTACGAGCAGTACTTC. Its translation: CASRSGHAYEQYF.

In DNA form, the CDR3 reads TGTGCCAGCATCCCGGACGCCCAGGGCATCTATGGCTACACCTTC. This sequence encodes CASIPDAQGIYGYTF. The chain carries TRBV7-2 and TRBJ1-2; weak D call: TRBD1 (5 bases). The CDR3 spans 15 residues. The V end lost 7 bases, the J end lost 4 bases, and 19 bases lay between the germline ends. The germline V gene encodes CDR1 SGHTA and CDR2 FQGNSA.

J is TRBJ2-7 and V is TRBV19; D might be TRBD1 (5 bases). The germline CDR1 and CDR2 sequences are LNHDA and SQIVND (reference sequence). The CDR3 consists of 14 residues. V was clipped by 7 bases and J by 2 bases, with 15 bases between them. The CDR3, as DNA: TGTGCCAGTACCCCGTTAGACAGCCCCTACGAGCAGTACTTC. Its protein product is CASTPLDSPYEQYF. Full variable domain (missing parts from reference TRBV19 and TRBJ2-7): DGGITQSPKYLFRKEGQNVTLSCEQNLNHDAMYWYRQDPGQGLRLIYYSQIVNDFQKGDIAEGYSVSREKKESFPLTVTSAQKNPTAFYLCASTPLDSPYEQYFGPGTRLTVT.

The V gene is TRBV27, the J gene TRBJ1-1, with D maybe TRBD1 (5 bases). Germline V gives CDR1 MNHEY, CDR2 SMNVEV (reference sequence). This CDR3 region has 15 residues. Trimming stripped 5 bases from V and 4 bases from J, with 17 bases between. CDR3 nucleotides: TGTGCCAGCAGTCCGCGGGGGGGGGTGAGCACTGAAGCTTTCTTT. This translates into CASSPRGGVSTEAFF.

This clone came up once. V gene TRBV6-4 combines with J gene TRBJ2-7; D gene ambiguous. CDR3 length equals 13 residues. CDR1 and CDR2 (germline): MRHNA, SNTAGT. Trimming removed 10 bases at V and 2 bases at J, with 15 bases between. DNA for the CDR3: TGTGCCACCCGAGGTGGTACGGCCTACGAGCAGTACTTC. As protein: CATRGGTAYEQYF.

The chain carries TRBV4-1 and TRBJ1-2, with TRBD1 matching 8 bases. CDR1 is MGHRA and CDR2 is YSYEKL in the germline V gene. The J segment lost 8 bases and the V segment lost 6 bases, leaving 8 bases of the junction unmatched. The length of the CDR3 is 13 residues. The CDR3: CASSYQGALGYTF. The CDR3 nucleotides are TGCGCCAGCAGTTATCAGGGGGCCCTCGGCTACACCTTC.

The chain couples TRBV5-1 to TRBJ1-4; D perhaps matches TRBD1 (6 bases). V gave up 0 bases and J gave up 4 bases, with 10 bases separating them. Per the germline V gene, CDR1 is SGHRS and CDR2 is YFSETQ. The CDR3 has 15 residues. CDR3 region: CASSLVGAGNEKLFF. CDR3 in DNA: TGCGCCAGCAGCTTGGTGGGGGCCGGTAATGAAAAACTGTTTTTT.

The CDR3 loop reads CASSQVKGKAEAFF. CDR3 nucleotides: TGCGCCAGCAGCCAAGTAAAGGGGAAGGCTGAAGCTTTCTTT. The V gene is TRBV4-1, the J gene TRBJ1-1; weak D call: TRBD1 (5 bases). The CDR3 is made up of 14 amino acids. V lost 1 base, J lost 6 bases, and 12 bases lay in between. Germline loops: CDR1 MGHRA, CDR2 YSYEKL.

This chain joins TRBV5-1 and TRBJ2-7; TRBD1 might be the D (6 bases). Trimming took 4 bases from V and 1 from J, leaving 12 bases between them. The CDR3 is 14 residues long. The germline V gene has CDR1 SGHRS and CDR2 YFSETQ. CDR3 nucleotides: TGCGCCAGCAGCCAGGGACAAAGGTCCTACGAGCAGTACTTC. This codes for CASSQGQRSYEQYF.

The chain links TRBV19 to TRBJ2-7, with D perhaps TRBD2 (6 bases). Germline V gene lookup returns CDR1 LNHDA and CDR2 SQIVND (reference sequence). This CDR3 is 14 amino acids long. V gave up 9 bases and J gave up 1 base, with 16 bases separating them. The CDR3 sequence: CARGRGRDSYEQYF. The CDR3, as DNA: TGTGCCAGGGGTCGAGGGCGGGATTCCTACGAGCAGTACTTC.

The chain carries TRBV6-1 and TRBJ2-7; tentatively, D is TRBD2 (6 bases). The V gene's germline CDR1 is MNHNS and CDR2 SASEGT. The CDR3 spans 13 residues. Deletions cut 8 bases from V and 6 bases from J, with 17 bases between. Written as DNA, the CDR3 is TGTGCCAGCTCTAGGGAGGCGAGGCTCGAGCAGTACTTC. Translating gives CASSREARLEQYF.

The chain combines TRBV18 with TRBJ1-1, with D possibly matching TRBD1 (6 bases). Germline CDR1 and CDR2: KGHSH and LQKENI. The CDR3 extends over 12 amino acids. Trimming left V 6 bases short and J 8 bases short, with 13 bases between. CDR3 residues: CASSPLTGEAFF. The CDR3 nucleotides are TGTGCCAGCTCGCCCTTGACAGGCGAAGCTTTCTTT.